The 28 T cell receptor beta chains in this list originate from one sample, sequenced in a study of T cell responses to AZD1222 COVID-19 vaccine. Produced via immunoSEQ multiplex PCR; TCRdb's table is partial and in-frame only. This table holds 120,000 to 150,000 clones, around 89% found once. The input for sequencing was peripheral blood, taken on day 0 of AZD1222 vaccination. The source of these receptors is an adult in good health.

This sequence joins TRBV19 and TRBJ1-4; D might be TRBD1 (5 bases). Germline CDR1 and CDR2: LNHDA and SQIVND (reference sequence). V was cut by 5 bases and J by 0 bases, with 13 bases left in between. The CDR3 totals 16 residues. CDR3 in DNA: TGTGCCAGTAGTCCCCGGGACGGTGCAACTAATGAAAAACTGTTTTTT. Amino acids: CASSPRDGATNEKLFF.

In its sample, this clone ranks as large. The chain links TRBV19 to TRBJ1-3; D unclear. Trimming stripped 3 bases from V and 0 bases from J, with 30 bases between. CDR1 is LNHDA and CDR2 is SQIVND in the germline V gene (reference sequence). The CDR3 totals 22 residues. The CDR3, as DNA: TGTGCCAGTAGTATCTCCAGGACCCGAAGCTCCAACCAAATCCTCTCTGGAAACACCATATATTTT. Its translation: CASSISRTRSSNQILSGNTIYF. Full variable domain (rest looked up from reference TRBV19 and TRBJ1-3): DGGITQSPKYLFRKEGQNVTLSCEQNLNHDAMYWYRQDPGQGLRLIYYSQIVNDFQKGDIAEGYSVSREKKESFPLTVTSAQKNPTAFYLCASSISRTRSSNQILSGNTIYFGEGSWLTVV.

The CDR3 coding sequence is TGTGCCAGCAGCTTCCAGGGATCTGCAGATACGCAGTATTTT. Protein product: CASSFQGSADTQYF. J is TRBJ2-3 and V is TRBV7-9, with D possibly TRBD1 on 5 matching bases. This CDR3 contains 14 residues. Germline-derived CDR1 and CDR2 are SEHNR and FQNEAQ (reference sequence). V was trimmed by 3 bases and J by 4 bases, leaving 11 bases between them.

V gene TRBV29-1 combines with J gene TRBJ1-2; TRBD1 might be the D (6 bases). Per germline, CDR1 SQVTM and CDR2 ANQGSEA. The V end was cut by 8 bases, the J end by 7 bases, with 20 bases between. CDR3 length equals 13 residues. The CDR3 is CSTRNPQGFGYTF. The CDR3 nucleotides are TGCAGCACCCGGAACCCACAGGGTTTTGGCTACACCTTC.

The gene calls are TRBV6-2 or TRBV6-3 and TRBJ2-1; no definite D call. Per germline, CDR1 MNHEY and CDR2 SVGEGT. The CDR3 runs to 14 residues. The V end was cut by 5 bases, the J end by 4 bases, with 12 bases between. The CDR3 coding sequence is TGTGCCAGCAGTATCACGACACCTTACAATGAGCAGTTCTTC. Residues: CASSITTPYNEQFF.

This chain joins TRBV19 and TRBJ2-1; TRBD1 is a possible D gene (6 bases). This CDR3 is 14 amino acids long. V shed 3 bases and J shed 3 bases, with 9 bases lying between them. Germline-derived CDR1 and CDR2 are LNHDA and SQIVND (reference sequence). This CDR3 is CASSILTGYNEQFF. The CDR3 bases are TGTGCCAGTAGTATCCTGACAGGCTACAATGAGCAGTTCTTC.

The V and J genes are TRBV19 and TRBJ1-1; D not resolved. The V gene lost 5 bases and the J gene lost 1 base, with 14 bases spanning the gap. The CDR3 is made up of 15 amino acids. CDR1 and CDR2 (germline): LNHDA, SQIVND (reference sequence). Here the CDR3 reads CASSLAGRANTEAFF. The CDR3 DNA is TGTGCCAGTAGTTTGGCAGGTCGGGCGAACACTGAAGCTTTCTTT.

This clone was counted only a few times. Other DNA sequences in this sample translate to the same CDR3. The genes are TRBV7-2 and TRBJ2-2; D is uncertain. This CDR3 is built from 13 residues. Deletions cut 3 bases from V and 4 bases from J, with 6 bases between. In germline, CDR1 is SGHTA, CDR2 FQGNSA. CDR3 residues: CASSFRATGELFF. The CDR3 region has the DNA TGTGCCAGCAGCTTCCGGGCCACCGGGGAGCTGTTTTTT.

V is TRBV6-8 and J is TRBJ1-1; 7 positions agree with TRBD1. Germline V CDR1 and CDR2: MNHGY, SAAAGT. This CDR3 is built from 19 residues. Losses at the gene ends were 6 bases for V and 1 base for J; bases not matched to a gene: 20. Here the CDR3 DNA reads TGTGCCAGCAGGCATTACAGGGGACCCAGCGATTCGAGGAACACTGAAGCTTTCTTT. Protein product: CASRHYRGPSDSRNTEAFF.

The chain joins TRBV6-5 to TRBJ2-7, with TRBD1 matching over 12 bases. The ends lost 8 bases at V and 5 bases at J; junction bases unmatched: 10. The CDR3 consists of 15 residues. Germline CDR1 and CDR2: MNHEY and SVGAGI. The DNA of the CDR3 is TGTGCCAGCTCCAGTTCCGGGACAGGGGGCCACGAGCAGTACTTC. Translated, it gives CASSSSGTGGHEQYF.

This chain uses TRBV6-4 with TRBJ1-6; D not resolved. Trimming left V 5 bases short and J 8 bases short, with 16 bases between. CDR3 length: 15 residues. Germline V gene data show CDR1 as MRHNA and CDR2 as SNTAGT. This CDR3 reads CASSRAPTADSPLHF. The CDR3, as DNA: TGTGCCAGCAGTCGGGCCCCAACAGCAGATTCACCCCTCCACTTT.

The chain carries TRBV27 and TRBJ1-4, with D maybe TRBD1 (5 bases). This CDR3 region has 18 residues. The germline CDR1 and CDR2 sequences are MNHEY and SMNVEV (reference sequence). With 5 bases removed from V and 6 bases from J, the gap between germline ends came to 25 bases. The CDR3 loop reads CASSPWVRGSGSHEKLFF. CDR3 bases: TGTGCCAGCAGTCCATGGGTGCGGGGCTCGGGATCCCATGAAAAACTGTTTTTT.

The V gene is TRBV28, the J gene TRBJ1-2; D call uncertain. Trimming removed 3 bases at V and 6 bases at J, with 17 bases between. CDR1 is MDHEN and CDR2 is SYDVKM in the germline V gene. The CDR3 has 15 amino acids. As DNA, the CDR3 is TGTGCCAGCAGTTTCTGGGCTAGGCAGACTCATGGCTACACCTTC. Protein: CASSFWARQTHGYTF.

The chain combines TRBV29-1 with TRBJ2-1, with D maybe TRBD1 (6 bases). CDR3 length equals 17 residues. From germline, CDR1 is SQVTM and CDR2 ANQGSEA. Deletions cut 2 bases from V and 4 bases from J, with 21 bases between. CDR3 in amino acids: CSVEKIQGRLQYNEQFF. The CDR3 DNA reads as TGCAGCGTTGAAAAGATACAGGGCCGACTTCAATACAATGAGCAGTTCTTC.

This rearrangement joins TRBV10-3 to TRBJ1-2; D is possibly TRBD1 (5 bases). CDR3 length: 13 residues. V lost 2 bases and J 4 bases, leaving 8 bases between the germline ends. The germline gives CDR1 ENHRY, CDR2 SYGVKD. CDR3 in DNA: TGTGCCATCAGTGAGGAGGGGCCCTATGGCTACACCTTC. The encoded protein is CAISEEGPYGYTF.

V is TRBV6-4 and J is TRBJ1-4; TRBD1 aligns across 7 bases. With V trimmed by 3 bases and J by 7 bases, 8 bases remained unmatched. Germline V CDR1 and CDR2: MRHNA, SNTAGT. The CDR3 runs to 15 residues. The DNA of the CDR3 is TGTGCCAGCAGTGAAAATACAGGGGCGGGTGAAAAACTGTTTTTT. Protein: CASSENTGAGEKLFF.

This clone is a singleton in its sample. CDR3 nucleotides: TGTGCCAGCAGCTCCAGGGATGGTCCAGATACGCAGTATTTT. Its translation is CASSSRDGPDTQYF. The chain recombines TRBV3-1 (or the pseudogene TRBV3-2) with TRBJ2-3; tentatively, D is TRBD1 (5 bases). Germline CDR1 reads LGHDT; CDR2 reads YNNKEL (reference sequence). The CDR3 spans 14 residues. Trimming cost V 5 bases and J 4 bases, with 13 bases left between them.

The chain couples TRBV4-1 to TRBJ2-7; no firm D call. The V end was cut by 4 bases, the J end by 1 base, with 14 bases between. The CDR3 extends over 15 amino acids. Germline V CDR1 and CDR2: MGHRA, YSYEKL. The CDR3 is CASSPTATGSYEQYF. The DNA of the CDR3 is TGCGCCAGCAGCCCCACCGCTACCGGGTCCTACGAGCAGTACTTC.

The rearrangement uses TRBV28 and TRBJ2-1; D not certain. Germline V gene data show CDR1 as MDHEN and CDR2 as SYDVKM. Trimming removed 2 bases at V and 12 bases at J, with 14 bases between. This CDR3 has 13 residues. The CDR3 spells CASSLPGPKGQFF. The CDR3 coding sequence is TGTGCCAGCAGTTTACCCGGGCCGAAGGGGCAGTTCTTC.

The CDR3: CASSLDRDPSMNTEAFF. The CDR3 region has the DNA TGTGCCAGCAGCTTAGACAGGGATCCCTCGATGAACACTGAAGCTTTCTTT. V gene TRBV7-9 combines with J gene TRBJ1-1, with TRBD1 as a possible D gene (6 bases). The CDR3 has 17 amino acids. V lost 1 base, J lost 0 bases, and 15 bases lay in between. In germline, CDR1 is SEHNR, CDR2 FQNEAQ (reference sequence).

This chain connects TRBV4-2 to TRBJ2-7; 8 bases agree with TRBD1. Per germline, CDR1 LGHNA and CDR2 YNFKEQ. The CDR3 consists of 16 residues. V lost 2 bases to trimming and J lost 3 bases; unmatched junction nucleotides: 9. CDR3 bases: TGTGCCAGCAGCCAAACCGAAAGGACAGGGAGCTACGAGCAGTACTTC. Protein: CASSQTERTGSYEQYF.

V gene TRBV24-1 combines with J gene TRBJ2-2; 9 nucleotides agree with TRBD1. The CDR3 runs 16 residues. V dropped 2 bases and J dropped 6; count of bases not matched to a gene: 6. Germline CDR1 and CDR2: KGHDR and SFDVKD. The CDR3 bases are TGTGCCACCAGTGATTCGAGTGGGACAGGGCCCGGGGAGCTGTTTTTT. This sequence encodes CATSDSSGTGPGELFF.

V gene TRBV2 combines with J gene TRBJ2-2, with 8 bases that match TRBD1. Trimming removed 6 bases from V and 3 bases from J; junction bases left unmatched: 6. This CDR3 spans 15 amino acids. The germline V gene has CDR1 SNHLY and CDR2 FYNNEI. The chain's CDR3 is CASREPGQDTGELFF. As DNA, the CDR3 is TGTGCCAGCAGAGAACCGGGACAGGACACCGGGGAGCTGTTTTTT.

This chain links TRBV4-1 with TRBJ2-1, with D possibly TRBD2 on 6 matching bases. This CDR3 is 16 amino acids long. V lost 4 bases and J lost 2, with 15 bases in between. The germline CDR1 and CDR2 sequences are MGHRA and YSYEKL. CDR3 sequence (DNA): TGCGCCAGCAGCCCGAGGGACTCCCCAACCTACAATGAGCAGTTCTTC. Amino acids: CASSPRDSPTYNEQFF.

This clone was observed a handful of times. The sample carries other DNA sequences with the same CDR3. The rearrangement joins TRBV27 to TRBJ1-2; D unresolved. Trimming shortened V by 3 bases and J by 4 bases, and 9 bases separated the two germline ends. This CDR3 is 13 amino acids long. The V gene's germline CDR1 is MNHEY and CDR2 SMNVEV (reference sequence). As DNA, the CDR3 is TGTGCCAGCAGTTTCGGCAGCTCCTATGGCTACACCTTC. Translating it yields CASSFGSSYGYTF.

V gene TRBV5-6 combines with J gene TRBJ2-7; D unclear. This CDR3 comprises 11 residues. The germline V and J ends were trimmed by 4 bases and 4 bases, with 6 bases remaining between them. In germline, CDR1 is SGHDT, CDR2 YYEEEE. CDR3 in DNA: TGTGCCAGCAGCGTTTCGTACGAGCAGTACTTC. It encodes CASSVSYEQYF.

This clone showed up just once. The chain has TRBV6-5 and TRBJ1-1, with a weak D call TRBD1 (6 bases). CDR1 MNHEY and CDR2 SVGAGI come from the germline V gene. With 2 bases removed from V and 6 bases from J, the gap between germline ends came to 10 bases. The CDR3 consists of 13 residues. DNA for the CDR3: TGTGCCAGCAGTTACGAACAGGGATCTGAAGCTTTCTTT. It is translated as CASSYEQGSEAFF.

This sequence joins TRBV5-1 and TRBJ2-7; D is unclear. V was trimmed by 5 bases and J by 6 bases, leaving 15 bases between them. The CDR3 length is 13 residues. Germline V gives CDR1 SGHRS, CDR2 YFSETQ. The CDR3 DNA is TGCGCCAGCAGTTTAGTCCCTTCAGGCGAGCAGTACTTC. It specifies CASSLVPSGEQYF.